Presented here are 17 T cell receptor beta chains from one specimen sequenced in a study of cytomegalovirus exposure and HLA in healthy donors. This PCR relied on a set of 60 Vbeta primers and 13 Jbeta primers. Sequenced by immunoSEQ multiplex PCR; TCRdb stores in-frame clones only, minus some. The sample includes some 180,000 clones, around 84% of them seen just once. The sequenced material came from PBMCs. The source of these receptors is a girl aged 2 to 10 in good health and CMV-seropositive.

This clone has only a few counts. The chain links TRBV6-1 to TRBJ2-1; 11 bases align to TRBD2. The CDR3 consists of 14 residues. Germline CDR1 MNHNS, CDR2 SASEGT. V lost 2 bases, J lost 6 bases, and 0 bases stayed unmatched. The DNA of the CDR3 is TGTGCCAGCAGTGAAACTAGCGGGGGCAATGAGCAGTTCTTC. Amino acid sequence: CASSETSGGNEQFF.

The chain combines TRBV11-2 with TRBJ2-1, with 7 bases aligning to TRBD1. CDR3 size: 13 residues. V shed 3 bases and J 7 bases; nucleotides not matched to a gene: 3. The V gene's germline CDR1 is SGHAT and CDR2 FQNNGV. CDR3 nucleotide sequence: TGTGCCAGCAGCTTTACAGGGGTGAATGAGCAGTTCTTC. Translated, it gives CASSFTGVNEQFF.

V gene TRBV10-3 combines with J gene TRBJ1-1, with TRBD1 matching over 10 bases. The CDR3 has 13 residues. The germline V gene has CDR1 ENHRY and CDR2 SYGVKD. With 9 bases clipped from V and 6 bases from J, the junction kept 7 bases outside the gene matches. CDR3: CAIRQGASSEAFF. The CDR3 coding sequence is TGTGCCATAAGACAGGGGGCTAGTTCTGAAGCTTTCTTT.

This clone was counted once. V is TRBV1 and J is TRBJ1-4. TRBV1 is tagged as a pseudogene. The CDR3 loop spans 15 amino acids. Here the CDR3 DNA reads TGCACCAGCAGCCAAGATCTGACAAGCGGTGAAAAACTGTTTTTT. It is translated as CTSSQDLTSGEKLFF.

Details on this clone: The sample carries other DNA sequences with the same CDR3. The chain recombines TRBV19 with TRBJ1-2; D is perhaps TRBD1 (5 bases). There are 12 residues in the CDR3. Deletions cut 1 base from V and 6 bases from J, with 6 bases between. The germline gives CDR1 LNHDA, CDR2 SQIVND (reference sequence). This CDR3 is CASSIAGDGYTF. CDR3 nucleotides: TGTGCCAGTAGTATAGCGGGGGATGGCTACACCTTC. Drawing the rest from reference TRBV19 and TRBJ1-2, the complete variable domain is DGGITQSPKYLFRKEGQNVTLSCEQNLNHDAMYWYRQDPGQGLRLIYYSQIVNDFQKGDIAEGYSVSREKKESFPLTVTSAQKNPTAFYLCASSIAGDGYTFGSGTRLTVV.

The chain joins TRBV9 to TRBJ2-5; 7 positions agree with TRBD1. Near its end, the DNA agrees better with TRBJ2-7, so the J call may be wrong. CDR3 length: 16 residues. Germline CDR1 is SGDLS and CDR2 is YYNGEE. Written as DNA, the CDR3 is TGTGCCAGCAGCGTAGCCGACAGGGTGGACTCCTACGAGCAGTACTTC. Protein product: CASSVADRVDSYEQYF.

The gene calls are TRBV6-6 and TRBJ2-7; possibly TRBD2 for D (7 bases). V was pared by 4 bases and J by 2 bases, with 18 bases between. The CDR3 has 16 amino acids. The germline CDR1 and CDR2 sequences are MNHNY and SVGAGI (reference sequence). This chain's CDR3 is CASSSLGGGGTYEQYF. The CDR3, as DNA: TGTGCCAGCAGTTCCCTTGGGGGCGGGGGAACCTACGAGCAGTACTTC.

This clone was seen only once. The chain uses TRBV19 and TRBJ1-2; 8 bases line up with TRBD1. Germline loops: CDR1 LNHDA, CDR2 SQIVND (reference sequence). This CDR3 has 13 residues. J gave up 8 bases and V 5 bases, and 7 bases lay outside the gene matches. Here the CDR3 reads CASSPGQGRGYTF. Written as DNA, the CDR3 is TGTGCCAGTAGTCCAGGACAGGGTAGGGGCTACACCTTC.

The V call is TRBV5-1, the J call TRBJ2-3; the match to TRBD2 covers 12 bases. V gave up 3 bases and J gave up 4 bases; unmatched junction bases: 9. From germline, CDR1 is SGHRS and CDR2 YFSETQ. The CDR3 is made up of 17 amino acids. The CDR3 nucleotides read TGCGCCAGCAGCTCGACGACTAGCGGGGGCGGTGCAGATACGCAGTATTTT. The encoded protein is CASSSTTSGGGADTQYF.

The V and J genes are TRBV18 and TRBJ2-7; TRBD2 agrees at 9 bases. Germline trimming cut 2 bases from V and 4 bases from J; bases unmatched to any gene: 15. The CDR3 is made up of 18 amino acids. The germline gives CDR1 KGHSH, CDR2 LQKENI. The chain's CDR3 is CASSPAEREASFFYEQYF. The CDR3 DNA reads as TGTGCCAGCTCACCAGCCGAGCGGGAGGCCTCGTTCTTTTACGAGCAGTACTTC.

The chain joins TRBV19 to TRBJ2-2, with 8 nucleotides matching TRBD1. Trimming took 5 bases from V and 6 from J; bases not matched to a gene: 8. Germline V gene data show CDR1 as LNHDA and CDR2 as SQIVND (reference sequence). There are 15 residues in the CDR3. The CDR3 DNA is TGTGCCAGTAGTCCGCAGGGGGCGATAGCCGGGGAGCTGTTTTTT. The encoded protein is CASSPQGAIAGELFF.

The rearrangement joins TRBV12-5 to TRBJ2-5; weak D call: TRBD2 (5 bases). The V gene lost 9 bases and the J gene lost 1 base, with 12 bases spanning the gap. The CDR3 consists of 13 residues. Germline lookup yields CDR1 LGHNT and CDR2 FRNRAP. CDR3 in DNA: TGTGCTAGCAAGGGAGAGGGCCAAGAGACCCAGTACTTC. Translating it yields CASKGEGQETQYF.

This clone was seen just once. The chain couples TRBV5-8 to TRBJ2-7, with D possibly TRBD1 on 6 matching bases. Germline V gene lookup returns CDR1 SGHTS and CDR2 YDEGEE. This CDR3 has 16 amino acids. V was clipped by 0 bases and J by 9 bases, with 22 bases between them. CDR3 sequence reads: CASSLVRTEAGLGQYF. Written as DNA, the CDR3 is TGTGCCAGCAGCTTGGTACGGACAGAGGCGGGTTTAGGGCAGTACTTC.

This clone was seen a single time. V and J are TRBV5-1 and TRBJ2-3, with 9 nucleotides matching TRBD1. The V and J ends lost 7 bases and 7 bases, in that order; junction bases with no gene match: 10. Germline assignment: CDR1 SGHRS and CDR2 YFSETQ. This CDR3 spans 14 amino acids. The CDR3 coding sequence is TGCGCCAGCCTCCCCGGGACAGGGCAACATACGCAGTATTTT. Protein sequence: CASLPGTGQHTQYF.

V is TRBV5-4 and J is TRBJ2-3, with TRBD2 matching 16 bases. V gave up 4 bases and J gave up 4 bases; unmatched junction bases: 9. CDR1 is SGHNT and CDR2 is YYREEE in the germline V gene (reference sequence). The CDR3 loop spans 18 amino acids. CDR3: CASSPVGTSGRAADTQYF. DNA of the CDR3: TGTGCCAGCAGCCCGGTAGGGACTAGCGGGAGGGCCGCAGATACGCAGTATTTT.

A note on this clone: The sample contains more than one DNA sequence encoding this CDR3. The chain joins TRBV5-1 to TRBJ1-2; D not resolved. There are 13 residues in the CDR3. V lost 0 bases, J lost 1 base, and 4 bases lay in between. CDR1 and CDR2 from the germline V gene are SGHRS and YFSETQ. The CDR3 nucleotides read TGCGCCAGCAGCTTGGGGCTTAACTATGGCTACACCTTC. As protein: CASSLGLNYGYTF.

The chain joins TRBV27 to TRBJ1-2, with D possibly TRBD1 on 5 matching bases. This CDR3 has 14 residues. Between the trimmed V and J ends, which lost 5 bases and 3 bases, there was a span of 13 bases. Germline CDR1 reads MNHEY; CDR2 reads SMNVEV (reference sequence). The CDR3 sequence is CASSPAWGDYGYTF. In DNA, the CDR3 is TGTGCCAGCAGTCCGGCGTGGGGCGACTATGGCTACACCTTC.